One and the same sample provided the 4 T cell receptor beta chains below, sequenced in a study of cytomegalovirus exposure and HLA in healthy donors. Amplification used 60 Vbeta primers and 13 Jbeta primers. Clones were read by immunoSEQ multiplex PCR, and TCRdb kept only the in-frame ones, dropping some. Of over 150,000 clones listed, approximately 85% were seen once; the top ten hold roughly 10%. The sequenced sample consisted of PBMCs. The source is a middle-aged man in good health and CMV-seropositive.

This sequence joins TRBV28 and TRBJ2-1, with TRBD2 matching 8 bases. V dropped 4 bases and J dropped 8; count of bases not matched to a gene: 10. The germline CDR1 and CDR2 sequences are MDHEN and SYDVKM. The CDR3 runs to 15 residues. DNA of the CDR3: TGTGCCAGCAGTTCTCCGGGGGGGCCCGGTGATGAGCAGTTCTTC. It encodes CASSSPGGPGDEQFF.

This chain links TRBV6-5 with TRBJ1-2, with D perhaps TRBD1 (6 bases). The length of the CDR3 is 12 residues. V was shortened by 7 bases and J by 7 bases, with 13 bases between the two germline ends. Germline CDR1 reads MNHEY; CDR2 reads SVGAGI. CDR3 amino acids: CASKHRVGGYTF. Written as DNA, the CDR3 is TGTGCCAGCAAACACAGGGTTGGTGGCTACACCTTC.

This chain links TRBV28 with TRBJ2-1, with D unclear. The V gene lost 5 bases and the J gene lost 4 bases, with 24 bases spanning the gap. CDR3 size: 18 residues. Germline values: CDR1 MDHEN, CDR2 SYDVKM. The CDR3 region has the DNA TGTGCCAGCAGTGGCGCTACTGTTGTGTGGCGGTGGTACAATGAGCAGTTCTTC. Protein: CASSGATVVWRWYNEQFF.

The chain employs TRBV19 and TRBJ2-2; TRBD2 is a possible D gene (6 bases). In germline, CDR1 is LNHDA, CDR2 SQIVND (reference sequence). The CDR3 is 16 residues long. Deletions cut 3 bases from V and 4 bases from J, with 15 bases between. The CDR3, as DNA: TGTGCCAGTAGTATTCCCCGTGGGGGAGGCACCGGGGAGCTGTTTTTT. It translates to CASSIPRGGGTGELFF.